The entry below describes one T cell receptor beta chain. V shed 5 bases and J shed 4 bases, with 14 bases lying between them. CDR1 and CDR2 (germline): MGHDK, SYGVNS. The length of the CDR3 is 14 residues. Primers for the PCR totalled 60 Vbeta and 13 Jbeta. Method: immunoSEQ multiplex PCR; TCRdb's copy keeps in-frame clones and lacks some. The sample shows around 250,000 clones, around nine tenths of them seen only once. This sample is part of a study of cytomegalovirus exposure and HLA in healthy donors. This receptor was taken from a girl aged 2-10 years in good health and CMV-seronegative. The rearrangement joins TRBV25-1 to TRBJ1-2; D possibly corresponds to TRBD1 (5 bases). Specimen: PBMCs. CDR3: CASSTTGDLYGYTF. The CDR3 region has the DNA TGTGCCAGCAGTACCACAGGCGACCTCTATGGCTACACCTTC.